This TCR beta chain was sequenced in a study of shared clonotypes between healthy human individuals. When replicate PCRs were run on sorted subsets, they used about 200 ng DNA, some 33,000 T cell genomes. Profiled with immunoSEQ multiplex PCR; TCRdb holds only in-frame clones, not every one. The table includes about 380,000 clones, just over 95% detected once. Turning to this clone: Antigen: not known.

Whole-study findings and limits: The diversity represented, both genetic and in exposure history, was limited by few donors. Some naive CD4 clonotypes, 4% to 6%, turned up in common across a handful of donors. When compared with the clonotypes that were shared by all four sorted-subset donors, the non-shared clonotypes turned out to have lower generation probabilities.

The CDR3 length is 13 residues. The V gene lost 4 bases and the J gene lost 7 bases, with 10 bases spanning the gap. The germline V gene has CDR1 MGHRA and CDR2 YSYEKL. This chain connects TRBV4-1 to TRBJ1-4; D perhaps matches TRBD1 (5 bases). Sequencing was done on a sample of memory CD8+ T cells sorted from blood. Specified subset: CD45RO+ cells pooled with CCR7-negative TemRA cells. The sequence derives from a man between 25 and 39 years old in good health. The CDR3 sequence is CASSPGDREKLFF. CDR3 DNA sequence: TGCGCCAGCAGCCCGGGGGATCGTGAAAAACTGTTTTTT.